The rows below give T cell receptor beta chains drawn from one sample of a study of CD8 T cells in ankylosing spondylitis. One entry per CDR3 protein results from TCRdb running MiXCR on the 5' RACE reads. The sample contains about 42,000 distinct CDR3 sequences, 3% to 4.5% of which appear only once. Sequenced material: blood, either unsorted or a sorted T cell fraction (not recorded which). The source is a female donor with ankylosing spondylitis or in good health (not recorded which). Both conserved end residues are part of each CDR3. A D gene is named only where the DNA matches it firmly. Clone size is given for some rows only: seen once, a few or many times, or a class if the clone is expanded.

>NA|NA|TRBV9|TRBJ2-2
TGTGCCAGCAGCGTAGGTGCTGGGGCGAACACCGGGGAGCTGTTTTTT
CASSVGAGANTGELFF
>NA|NA|TRBV9|TRBJ2-2
TGTGCCAGCAGCATCGGGCCCGGGGAGCTGTTTTTT
CASSIGPGELFF
>NA|many|TRBV9|TRBJ2-5
TGTGCCAGCAGCGTAACGCCTGGGGACTCCCAGTACTTC
CASSVTPGDSQYF
>TRBD1|many|TRBV24-1|TRBJ1-6
TGTGCCACCAGTGATGGACAGGGACGCTCACCCCTCCACTTT
CATSDGQGRSPLHF
>TRBD2|many|TRBV9|TRBJ2-3
TGTGCCAGCAGCGTGACTAGCGGGCACACAGATACGCAGTATTTT
CASSVTSGHTDTQYF
>TRBD2|many|TRBV9|TRBJ2-7
TGTGCCAGCAGCGAGCGGGAGTGGACGCCCTACGAGCAGTACTTC
CASSEREWTPYEQYF
>NA|NA|TRBV9|TRBJ1-2
TGTGCCAGCAGCGTAAACCTGGGGCTCTATGGCTACACCTTC
CASSVNLGLYGYTF
>TRBD1|many|TRBV9|TRBJ2-1
TGTGCCAGCAGCTCACATCCGGGACAGGGGTGGTCCTACAATGAGCAGTTCTTC
CASSSHPGQGWSYNEQFF
>NA|many|TRBV9|TRBJ1-4
TGTGCCAGCAGCGCCCCCGGTTCCGGGAGCCAAGGAAAACTGTTTTTT
CASSAPGSGSQGKLFF
>NA|many|TRBV9|TRBJ2-3
TGTGCCAGCAGCGCGCGGGACTTAGTCACAGATACGCAGTATTTT
CASSARDLVTDTQYF
>TRBD1|many|TRBV9|TRBJ1-6
TGTGCCAGCAGCGATTCGGACAGGGGAACGCTTAATTCACCCCTCCACTTT
CASSDSDRGTLNSPLHF
>NA|many|TRBV9|TRBJ1-5
TGTGCCAGCAGCGCAACCCCAAATCAGCCCCAGCATTTT
CASSATPNQPQHF
>TRBD1|many|TRBV9|TRBJ1-1
TGTGCCAGCAGCACTATCGGACAGGGTTTGATGCACACTGAAGCTTTCTTT
CASSTIGQGLMHTEAFF
>TRBD1|many|TRBV9|TRBJ1-4
TGTGCCAGCAGCGCCGACTGGACAGGGGGTGGCGAAAAACTGTTTTTT
CASSADWTGGGEKLFF
>NA|many|TRBV9|TRBJ2-7
TGTGCCAGCAGCGTAGAAATTATTGGGACATCCGAGCAGTACTTC
CASSVEIIGTSEQYF
>NA|many|TRBV9|TRBJ1-1
TGTGCCAGCAGCGTAGTGGGTTTCGGCACTGAAGCTTTCTTT
CASSVVGFGTEAFF
>NA|many|TRBV9|TRBJ2-3
TGTGCCAGCACCCCCGCGTCGGATACGCAGTATTTT
CASTPASDTQYF
>NA|many|TRBV9|TRBJ1-6
TGTGCCAGCAGCGTAGGGCCACCACCCCTCCACTTT
CASSVGPPPLHF
>TRBD1|many|TRBV9|TRBJ1-3
TGTGCCAGCAGCCCCGGACAGGGGGTTAACCCTGGAAACACCATATATTTT
CASSPGQGVNPGNTIYF
>TRBD2|many|TRBV9|TRBJ2-1
TGTGCCAGCAGCCCTAGCGGGTACTCCTACAATGAGCAGTTCTTC
CASSPSGYSYNEQFF
>TRBD1|medium-sized|TRBV9|TRBJ1-2
TGTGCCAGCAGCGTAGGTACAGGGGGCAGAGGCTACACCTTC
CASSVGTGGRGYTF
>NA|many|TRBV9|TRBJ2-5
TGTGCCAGCAGCGTAACGTGGGGGGCCCAGGAGACCCAGTACTTC
CASSVTWGAQETQYF
>NA|many|TRBV9|TRBJ1-1
TGTGCCAGCAGCGTAGCGGGGGGTGGGGGCACTGAAGCTTTCTTT
CASSVAGGGGTEAFF
>TRBD1|many|TRBV9|TRBJ1-2
TGTGCCAGCAGCATCCCGGGACAGACCTATGGCTACACCTTC
CASSIPGQTYGYTF
>NA|many|TRBV9|TRBJ2-3
TGTGCCAGCAGCTGGGGCCGGAACACAGATACGCAGTATTTT
CASSWGRNTDTQYF
>NA|few|TRBV9|TRBJ2-1
TGTGCCAGCAGCGTAGGCCCCTTGTCTGAGCAGTTCTTC
CASSVGPLSEQFF
>TRBD2|many|TRBV9|TRBJ2-3
TGTGCCAGCAGCTTGGCTAGCGGGGTATCAGATACGCAGTATTTT
CASSLASGVSDTQYF
>NA|many|TRBV9|TRBJ2-5
TGTGCCAGCAGCGTAGGTGGAGGGGTCACGGAGACCCAGTACTTC
CASSVGGGVTETQYF
>NA|NA|TRBV9|TRBJ2-1
TGTGCCAGCAGCGTAGGTTGGCAAATTGCCTACAATGAGCAGTTCTTC
CASSVGWQIAYNEQFF
>NA|many|TRBV9|TRBJ1-2
TGTGCCAGCAGCGCCCCCCGAACCTGGGGAGGCTACACCTTC
CASSAPRTWGGYTF
>NA|many|TRBV9|TRBJ2-5
TGTGCCAGCAGCGGCCAGTCGGAGACCCAGTACTTC
CASSGQSETQYF
>NA|many|TRBV9|TRBJ2-5
TGTGCCAGCAGCCCTCAGGGATGGTACCAAGAGACCCAGTACTTC
CASSPQGWYQETQYF
>NA|many|TRBV9|TRBJ1-1
TGTGCCAGCAGCACCCAAATGAACAGGGAGGCTGAAGCTTTCTTT
CASSTQMNREAEAFF
>NA|many|TRBV23-1|TRBJ1-5
TGCGCCAGCATCCCCGTGGGCAGGTCCAATCAGCCCCAGCATTTT
CASIPVGRSNQPQHF
>NA|many|TRBV9|TRBJ1-5
TGTGCCAGCAGCGGGGGGGGCTATAGCAATCAGCCCCAGCATTTT
CASSGGGYSNQPQHF
>NA|many|TRBV9|TRBJ2-3
TGTGCCAGCAGCCCAGCACTCACAGATACGCAGTATTTT
CASSPALTDTQYF
>NA|many|TRBV9|TRBJ1-1
TGTGCCAGCAGCGCTCTACAGGGCATGAACACTGAAGCTTTCTTT
CASSALQGMNTEAFF
>NA|few|TRBV9|TRBJ2-3
TGTGCCAGCAGCCCCGACTCCACAGATACGCAGTATTTT
CASSPDSTDTQYF
>TRBD1|many|TRBV9|TRBJ2-7
TGTGCCAGCAGCGTAGGAGGACAGGGGGGAAACGAGCAGTACTTC
CASSVGGQGGNEQYF
>TRBD2|many|TRBV9|TRBJ2-1
TGTGCCAGCAGCCCTCTAGCGGGGGCTAACAATGAGCAGTTCTTC
CASSPLAGANNEQFF
>NA|many|TRBV9|TRBJ1-2
TGTGCCAGCAGCCCACAGGGAGTTGCAGGCTACACCTTC
CASSPQGVAGYTF
>NA|many|TRBV9|TRBJ2-3
TGTGCCAGCAGCTCCCCCACAGATACGCAGTATTTT
CASSSPTDTQYF
>TRBD1|once|TRBV9|TRBJ1-4
TGTGCCAGCAGCCCCTGGACAGGCTCTAATGAAAAACTGTTTTTT
CASSPWTGSNEKLFF
>NA|many|TRBV9|TRBJ2-1
TGTGCCAGCAGCGTAGAACCCTTACCCTACAATGAGCAGTTCTTC
CASSVEPLPYNEQFF
>NA|many|TRBV9|TRBJ1-1
TGTGCCAGCAGCCCACCCGGACGGGGGAACACTGAAGCTTTCTTT
CASSPPGRGNTEAFF
>TRBD1|many|TRBV9|TRBJ1-4
TGTGCCAGCAGCGTCCGGGACAGGGGAGAAAAACTGTTTTTT
CASSVRDRGEKLFF
>TRBD1|many|TRBV9|TRBJ2-3
TGTGCCAGCAGCGTAGCCAAAGACAGGGGGTATAGAGATACGCAGTATTTT
CASSVAKDRGYRDTQYF